One and the same sample provided the 25 T cell receptor beta chains below, sequenced in a study of T cells in tuberculosis. After thawing and overnight rest, PBMC were stained with GMM-loaded CD1B tetramer, viability dye and anti-CD3 for sorting. The CD1B tetramers carried C32 glucose monomycolate purified from Rhodococcus equi. Clones were sequenced by immunoSEQ multiplex PCR, and TCRdb holds only the in-frame ones, with some missing. This repertoire shows tens of thousands of clones, under 95% found once; its top ten account for 1.9%. Sequenced material: CD1b-GMM tetramer-negative cells sorted from PBMCs. The receptors stem from an adult woman with latent tuberculosis.

The V and J genes are TRBV19 and TRBJ2-1; D possibly corresponds to TRBD1 (6 bases). Germline CDR1 is LNHDA and CDR2 is SQIVND (reference sequence). CDR3 length: 15 residues. With 5 bases removed from V and 0 bases from J, the gap between germline ends came to 11 bases. The CDR3, as DNA: TGTGCCAGTAGTCAGGGGTTGAGCTCCTACAATGAGCAGTTCTTC. It yields the protein CASSQGLSSYNEQFF. Complete variable domain (other parts from reference TRBV19 and TRBJ2-1): DGGITQSPKYLFRKEGQNVTLSCEQNLNHDAMYWYRQDPGQGLRLIYYSQIVNDFQKGDIAEGYSVSREKKESFPLTVTSAQKNPTAFYLCASSQGLSSYNEQFFGPGTRLTVL.

The gene calls are TRBV2 and TRBJ2-5; D gene ambiguous. Deletions cut 8 bases from V and 1 base from J, with 8 bases between. The CDR3 has 12 amino acids. Germline CDR1 SNHLY, CDR2 FYNNEI. This CDR3 reads CASGLIQETQYF. Here the CDR3 DNA reads TGTGCCAGCGGCTTAATCCAAGAGACCCAGTACTTC.

V usage is TRBV6-5 and J usage is TRBJ1-2; D ambiguous. CDR1 is MNHEY, CDR2 SVGAGI, per germline. The CDR3 runs to 11 residues. Trimming cost V 6 bases and J 5 bases, with 7 bases left between them. The CDR3 region has the DNA TGTGCCAGCAGGGGAGGTTATGGCTACACCTTC. It specifies CASRGGYGYTF.

With regard to this clone: The junction shows a germline mismatch at one end, possibly a read error. This chain uses TRBV7-7 with TRBJ2-1; weak D call: TRBD1 (5 bases). CDR1 SSHAT and CDR2 FNYEAQ come from the germline V gene (reference sequence). There are 14 residues in the CDR3. CDR3 DNA: TGTGCTAGCAGCCCGCAGGGAAAATCGAATGAGCAGTTCTTC. The encoded protein is CASSPQGKSNEQFF.

The chain employs TRBV6-1 and TRBJ2-7, with 10 bases lining up with TRBD1. The CDR3 is made up of 15 amino acids. V trimming: 4 bases; J trimming: 3 bases; junction bases outside the gene matches: 6. CDR1 MNHNS and CDR2 SASEGT come from the germline V gene. The CDR3 sequence: CASSVEGTGVYEQYV. The DNA for the CDR3 is TGTGCCAGCAGTGTGGAAGGGACAGGGGTCTACGAGCAGTACGTC.

This clone was recorded once. V usage is TRBV19 and J usage is TRBJ1-4; TRBD1 agrees at 7 bases. V lost 5 bases to trimming and J lost 5 bases; unmatched junction nucleotides: 11. Germline CDR1 LNHDA, CDR2 SQIVND (reference sequence). This CDR3 spans 16 amino acids. The CDR3 DNA is TGTGCCAGTAGTCCGCGACAGGGAACGGCGAATGAAAAACTGTTTTTT. Residues: CASSPRQGTANEKLFF.

The rearrangement links TRBV6-1 to TRBJ2-7; 8 bases match TRBD2. The CDR3 covers 13 residues. In germline, CDR1 is MNHNS, CDR2 SASEGT. V lost 8 bases to trimming and J lost 1 base; unmatched junction nucleotides: 4. This CDR3 reads CASRGGPSYEQYV. CDR3 DNA: TGTGCCAGCCGGGGGGGCCCGTCCTACGAGCAGTACGTC.

The chain links TRBV20-1 to TRBJ1-5; D is possibly TRBD1 (6 bases). The length of the CDR3 is 11 residues. Germline-derived CDR1 and CDR2 are DFQATT and SNEGSKA (reference sequence). CDR3 nucleotide sequence: TGCAGGGGGGCGTGCAATCAGCCCCAGCATTTT. It codes for CRGACNQPQHF.

The V call is TRBV10-3, the J call TRBJ2-5; the match to TRBD1 covers 7 bases. Germline CDR1 reads ENHRY; CDR2 reads SYGVKD. This CDR3 contains 16 residues. Trimming cost V 0 bases and J 5 bases; bases outside gene matches: 9. This chain's CDR3 is CAISESENRGAETQYF. CDR3 DNA sequence: TGTGCCATCAGTGAGTCGGAGAACAGGGGCGCGGAGACCCAGTACTTC.

On this clone itself: Other DNA sequences within the sample encode an identical CDR3. The J gene is TRBJ1-5, the V gene TRBV27; D is uncertain. CDR1 is MNHEY, CDR2 SMNVEV, per germline (reference sequence). The V gene lost 3 bases and the J gene lost 1 base, with 7 bases spanning the gap. The CDR3 totals 14 residues. This CDR3 reads CASSFSGSNQPQHF. The CDR3 DNA follows: TGTGCCAGCAGTTTCTCAGGAAGCAATCAGCCCCAGCATTTT.

This clone was recorded a few times. The chain couples TRBV6-6 to TRBJ2-7; the D gene is possibly TRBD1 (5 bases). Germline V gives CDR1 MNHNY, CDR2 SVGAGI (reference sequence). V lost 10 bases and J 2 bases, leaving 21 bases between the germline ends. The CDR3 contains 15 residues. The CDR3 region is CAIREGRTPTYEQYF. CDR3 nucleotides: TGTGCCATCCGCGAAGGGCGGACACCAACCTACGAGCAGTACTTC.

The rearrangement links TRBV10-3 to TRBJ2-7; maybe TRBD1 (6 bases). Germline CDR1 ENHRY, CDR2 SYGVKD. Trimming cost V 6 bases and J 0 bases, with 6 bases left between them. This CDR3 is built from 12 residues. This chain's CDR3 is CAIRGGSYEQYF. The CDR3 DNA reads TGTGCCATCAGAGGGGGCTCCTACGAGCAGTACTTC.

The chain couples TRBV11-2 to TRBJ2-5; possible D gene TRBD2, 5 bases. The CDR3 totals 15 residues. V lost 5 bases, J lost 2 bases, and 15 bases lay in between. Germline CDR1 is SGHAT and CDR2 is FQNNGV. The DNA of the CDR3 is TGTGCCAGCAGCCCGACGAGGGCGTCACAAGAGACCCAGTACTTC. Encoded protein: CASSPTRASQETQYF.

The J gene is TRBJ1-3, the V gene TRBV6-5, with no clear D. With 3 bases removed from V and 0 bases from J, the gap between germline ends came to 6 bases. The CDR3 has 14 residues. The germline gives CDR1 MNHEY, CDR2 SVGAGI. CDR3 DNA sequence: TGTGCCAGCAGTTATGACACCTCTGGAAACACCATATATTTT. The encoded protein is CASSYDTSGNTIYF.

The chain is built from TRBV6-5 and TRBJ2-4; 7 bases align to TRBD1. Germline CDR1 reads MNHEY; CDR2 reads SVGAGI. The CDR3 totals 16 residues. Trimming at V came to 2 bases and at J to 1 base, leaving 5 bases not matched to a gene. The CDR3 DNA is TGTGCCAGCAGTTACGACTCGACAGGGGCCAAAAACATTCAGTACTTC. The encoded protein is CASSYDSTGAKNIQYF.

V is TRBV6-1 and J is TRBJ1-2; TRBD1 is a possible D gene (6 bases). Germline lookup yields CDR1 MNHNS and CDR2 SASEGT. With 3 bases removed from V and 8 bases from J, the gap between germline ends came to 19 bases. The CDR3 has 15 amino acids. The CDR3 sequence is CASSDGTPPTWGYTF. The CDR3 nucleotides read TGTGCCAGCAGTGATGGGACACCTCCCACGTGGGGCTACACCTTC.

This sequence joins TRBV28 and TRBJ1-2; a possible D gene is TRBD1 (6 bases). Germline CDR1 and CDR2: MDHEN and SYDVKM. This CDR3 has 11 amino acids. With 9 bases removed from V and 7 bases from J, the gap between germline ends came to 12 bases. The CDR3 sequence is CASNSGVGYTF. In nucleotides, the CDR3 is TGTGCCAGTAACTCAGGGGTTGGCTACACCTTC.

This clone was picked up a small number of times. The J gene is TRBJ2-5, the V gene TRBV6-5; 8 bases fit TRBD2. The CDR3 runs to 16 residues. Germline CDR1 MNHEY, CDR2 SVGAGI. The trim removed 2 bases at V and 1 base at J, leaving 6 bases unmatched. The CDR3 DNA reads as TGTGCCAGCAGTTACGGTCACGGGGGGGCCCAAGAGACCCAGTACTTC. Encoded protein: CASSYGHGGAQETQYF.

This clone was detected once. The CDR3 DNA reads as TGTGCCAGCAGGAGGACAGGGGTCTCCTACAATGAGCAGTTCTTC. Encoded protein: CASRRTGVSYNEQFF. The chain combines TRBV11-1 with TRBJ2-1, with 9 bases aligning to TRBD1. The CDR3 is 15 residues long. Germline V gene data show CDR1 as SGHAT and CDR2 as FQDESV (reference sequence). Trimming removed 6 bases from V and 0 bases from J; junction bases left unmatched: 3.

This clone was seen more than once but under ten times. This rearrangement joins TRBV6-6 to TRBJ1-6; perhaps TRBD1 as D (5 bases). Trimming cost V 8 bases and J 3 bases, with 14 bases left between them. This CDR3 is 15 amino acids long. Germline CDR1 and CDR2: MNHNY and SVGAGI (reference sequence). CDR3 sequence (DNA): TGTGCCAGCGGATTCCAGGGAAGCTATAATTCACCCCTCCACTTT. Its protein product is CASGFQGSYNSPLHF.

A single count supports this clone. This sequence joins TRBV7-9 and TRBJ1-1; D perhaps matches TRBD1 (6 bases). With 4 bases removed from V and 2 bases from J, the gap between germline ends came to 8 bases. CDR3 length: 13 residues. CDR1 and CDR2 (germline): SEHNR, FQNEAQ (reference sequence). The CDR3 loop is CASSWDINTEAFF. CDR3 nucleotides: TGTGCCAGCAGCTGGGACATAAACACTGAAGCTTTCTTT.

V is TRBV6-5 and J is TRBJ1-1; D perhaps matches TRBD1 (6 bases). V gave up 7 bases and J gave up 5 bases, with 17 bases separating them. Germline V gene data show CDR1 as MNHEY and CDR2 as SVGAGI. The CDR3 totals 14 residues. The CDR3 loop reads CASTGTPWGTEAFF. In DNA form, the CDR3 reads TGTGCCAGCACTGGGACACCCTGGGGGACTGAAGCTTTCTTT.

The chain links TRBV29-1 to TRBJ1-2, with 9 bases fitting TRBD1. With V trimmed by 3 bases and J by 7 bases, 3 bases remained unmatched. The CDR3 consists of 12 residues. The V gene's germline CDR1 is SQVTM and CDR2 ANQGSEA. DNA for the CDR3: TGCAGCGTTGAGGACAGGGGTCGTGGCTACACCTTC. Amino acid sequence: CSVEDRGRGYTF.

The chain is built from TRBV6-5 and TRBJ2-1; possibly TRBD1 for D (6 bases). The CDR3 loop spans 13 amino acids. V was trimmed by 6 bases and J by 8 bases, leaving 14 bases between them. CDR1 MNHEY and CDR2 SVGAGI come from the germline V gene. The CDR3 DNA reads TGTGCCAGCAGGGGGGCCCGGGACGATGAGCAGTTCTTC. This encodes CASRGARDDEQFF.

The V call is TRBV18, the J call TRBJ2-7; 8 nucleotides match TRBD1. The V and J ends lost 4 bases and 6 bases, in that order; junction bases with no gene match: 11. The CDR3 spans 15 residues. The V gene's germline CDR1 is KGHSH and CDR2 LQKENI. The CDR3 loop is CASSRNRGIKGEQYF. Written as DNA, the CDR3 is TGTGCCAGCTCACGCAACAGGGGGATAAAGGGCGAGCAGTACTTC.